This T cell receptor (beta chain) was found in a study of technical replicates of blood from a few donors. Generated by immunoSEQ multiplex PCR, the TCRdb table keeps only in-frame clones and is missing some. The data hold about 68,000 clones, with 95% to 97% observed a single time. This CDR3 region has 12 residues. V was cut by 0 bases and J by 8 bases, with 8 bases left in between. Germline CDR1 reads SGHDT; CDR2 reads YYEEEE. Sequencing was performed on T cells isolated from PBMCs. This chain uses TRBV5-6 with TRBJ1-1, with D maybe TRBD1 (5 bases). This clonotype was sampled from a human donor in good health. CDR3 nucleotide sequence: TGTGCCAGCAGCTTGGAAGGGGCCGAAGCTTTCTTT. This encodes CASSLEGAEAFF.